The TCR beta chain described here comes from a study of Ad26.COV2.S vaccination and SARS-CoV-2 variants. Study-level information: The donor participated in the COV1001 trial, in its Ad26.COV2.S arm. Doses of Ad26.COV2.S were injected into muscle once or twice, 56 days apart. Overall study results and limits: Higher spike-specific TCR breadth was found in vaccine recipients than in placebo recipients.

This sample's treatment: about 20 received Ad26.COV2.S at low or high dose, single or two shots; roughly five received placebo; per-sample allocation not given. The investigators took samples on day 63 after the first vaccine or placebo injection. Wuhan-strain SARS-CoV-2 spike was expressed by the Ad26 vector that made up the vaccine. A note on this clone: Its target is unknown.

CDR1 SGHRS and CDR2 YFSETQ come from the germline V gene. With 5 bases clipped from V and 5 bases from J, the junction kept 13 bases outside the gene matches. The CDR3 covers 17 residues. Assay: immunoSEQ multiplex PCR; the TCRdb copy retains only in-frame clones and omits some. The sample records about 240,000 clones, approximately 88% being singletons. The chain combines TRBV5-1 with TRBJ2-5, with TRBD1 identical over 12 bases. The sequenced sample was peripheral blood, obtained in a trial of Ad26.COV2.S vaccine versus placebo. The receptor was isolated from a person between 18 and 59 years old who received the Ad26.COV2.S COVID-19 vaccine or a placebo. The CDR3: CASRHTPGTGGQETQYF. In DNA, the CDR3 is TGCGCCAGCAGACACACCCCCGGGACAGGGGGCCAGGAGACCCAGTACTTC.